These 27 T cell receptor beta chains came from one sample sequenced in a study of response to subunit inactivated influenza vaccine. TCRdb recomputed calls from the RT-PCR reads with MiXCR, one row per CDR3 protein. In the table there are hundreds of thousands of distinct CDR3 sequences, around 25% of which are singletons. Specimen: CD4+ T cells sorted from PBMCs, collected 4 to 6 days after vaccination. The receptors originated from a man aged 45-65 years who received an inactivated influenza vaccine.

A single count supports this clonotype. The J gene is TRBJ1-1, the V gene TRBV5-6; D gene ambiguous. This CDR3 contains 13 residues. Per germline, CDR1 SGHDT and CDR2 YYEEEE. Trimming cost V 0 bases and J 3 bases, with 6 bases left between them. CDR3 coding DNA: TGTGCCAGCAGCTTGGCCAGATACACTGAAGCTTTCTTT. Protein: CASSLARYTEAFF.

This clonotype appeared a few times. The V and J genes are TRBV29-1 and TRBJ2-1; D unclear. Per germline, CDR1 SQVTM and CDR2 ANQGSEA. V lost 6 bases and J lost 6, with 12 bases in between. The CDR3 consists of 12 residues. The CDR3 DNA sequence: TGCAGCGTGGGCGGACCATCCAATGAGCAGTTCTTC. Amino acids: CSVGGPSNEQFF.

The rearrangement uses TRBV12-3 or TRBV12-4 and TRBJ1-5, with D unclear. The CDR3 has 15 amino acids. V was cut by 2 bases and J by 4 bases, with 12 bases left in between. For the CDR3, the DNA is TGTGCCAGCAGTTTAAATTCAAGCCCGAATCAGCCCCAGCATTTT. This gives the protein CASSLNSSPNQPQHF.

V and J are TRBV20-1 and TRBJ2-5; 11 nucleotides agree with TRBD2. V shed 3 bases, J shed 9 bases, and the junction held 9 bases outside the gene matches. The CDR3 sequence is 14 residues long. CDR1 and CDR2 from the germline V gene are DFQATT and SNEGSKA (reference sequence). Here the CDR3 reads CSASSPWTSGSQYF. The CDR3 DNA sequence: TGCAGTGCTAGTTCTCCTTGGACTAGCGGGTCCCAGTACTTC.

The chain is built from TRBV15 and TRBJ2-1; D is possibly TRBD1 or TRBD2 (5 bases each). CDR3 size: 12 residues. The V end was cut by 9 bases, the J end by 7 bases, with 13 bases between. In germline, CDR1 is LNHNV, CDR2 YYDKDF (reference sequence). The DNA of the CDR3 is TGTGCCACTGCAGAGGGGTGGAATGAGCAGTTCTTC. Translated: CATAEGWNEQFF.

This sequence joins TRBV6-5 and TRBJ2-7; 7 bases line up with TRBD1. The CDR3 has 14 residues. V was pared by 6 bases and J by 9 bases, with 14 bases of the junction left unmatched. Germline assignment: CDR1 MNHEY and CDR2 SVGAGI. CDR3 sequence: CASRLLRGGAAQYF. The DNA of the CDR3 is TGTGCCAGCAGATTATTAAGAGGGGGCGCCGCGCAGTACTTC.

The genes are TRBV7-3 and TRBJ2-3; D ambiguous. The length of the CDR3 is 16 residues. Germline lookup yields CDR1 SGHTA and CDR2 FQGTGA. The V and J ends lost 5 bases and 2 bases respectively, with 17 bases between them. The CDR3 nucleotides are TGTGCCAGCAGCAGAAGTGGCGGAGCAATCACAGATACGCAGTATTTT. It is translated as CASSRSGGAITDTQYF.

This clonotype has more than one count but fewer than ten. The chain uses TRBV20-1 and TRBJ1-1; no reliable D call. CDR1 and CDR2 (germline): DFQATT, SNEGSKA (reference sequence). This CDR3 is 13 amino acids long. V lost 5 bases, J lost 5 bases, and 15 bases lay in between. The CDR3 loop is CSAPKPTRTEAFF. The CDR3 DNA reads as TGCAGTGCTCCGAAGCCCACACGGACTGAAGCTTTCTTT.

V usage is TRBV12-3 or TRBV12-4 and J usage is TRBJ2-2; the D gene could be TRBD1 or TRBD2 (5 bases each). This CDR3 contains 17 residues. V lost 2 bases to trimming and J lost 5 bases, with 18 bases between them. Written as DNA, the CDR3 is TGTGCCAGCAGTTTACGGGGCAGTATACCCAGGACCGGGGAGCTGTTTTTT. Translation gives CASSLRGSIPRTGELFF.

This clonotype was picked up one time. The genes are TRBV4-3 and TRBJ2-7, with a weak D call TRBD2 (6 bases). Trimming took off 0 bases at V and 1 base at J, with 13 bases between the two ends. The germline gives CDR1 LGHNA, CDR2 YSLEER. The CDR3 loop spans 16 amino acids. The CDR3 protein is CASSQDLRGRSYEQYF. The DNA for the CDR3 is TGCGCCAGCAGCCAAGATCTTCGGGGGAGATCCTACGAGCAGTACTTC.

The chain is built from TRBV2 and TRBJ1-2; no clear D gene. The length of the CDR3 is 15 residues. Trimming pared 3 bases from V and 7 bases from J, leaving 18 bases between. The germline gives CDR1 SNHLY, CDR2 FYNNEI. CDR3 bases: TGTGCCAGCAGTGAGTCCGCGGCCGCCCGGCTTGGCTACACCTTC. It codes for CASSESAAARLGYTF.

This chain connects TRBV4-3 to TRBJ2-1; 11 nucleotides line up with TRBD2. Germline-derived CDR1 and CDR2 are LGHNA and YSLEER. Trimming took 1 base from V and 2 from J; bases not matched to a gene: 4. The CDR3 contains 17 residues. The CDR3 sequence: CASSQGTGLAAYNEQFF. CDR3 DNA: TGCGCCAGCAGCCAAGGTACGGGACTAGCGGCCTACAATGAGCAGTTCTTC.

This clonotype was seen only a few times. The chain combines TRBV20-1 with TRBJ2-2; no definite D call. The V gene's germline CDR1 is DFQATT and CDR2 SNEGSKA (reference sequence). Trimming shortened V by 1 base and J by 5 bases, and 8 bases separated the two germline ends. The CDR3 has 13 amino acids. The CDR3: CSARGFLTGELFF. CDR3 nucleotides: TGCAGTGCTAGAGGTTTTCTGACCGGGGAGCTGTTTTTT.

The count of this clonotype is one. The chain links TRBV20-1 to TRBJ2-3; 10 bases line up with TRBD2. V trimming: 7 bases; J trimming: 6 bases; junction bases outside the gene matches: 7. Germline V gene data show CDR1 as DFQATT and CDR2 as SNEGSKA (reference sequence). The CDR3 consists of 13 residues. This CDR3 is CSVDLAGVDTQYF. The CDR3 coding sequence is TGCAGTGTTGACCTAGCGGGGGTTGATACGCAGTATTTT.

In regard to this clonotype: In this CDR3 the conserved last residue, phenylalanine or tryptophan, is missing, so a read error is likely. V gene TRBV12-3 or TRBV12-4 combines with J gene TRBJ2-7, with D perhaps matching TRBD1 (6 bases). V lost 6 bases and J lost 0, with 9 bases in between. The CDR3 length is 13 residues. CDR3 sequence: CASRRDTSYEQYL. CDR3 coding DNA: TGTGCCAGCAGGAGGGACACCTCCTACGAGCAGTACTTA.

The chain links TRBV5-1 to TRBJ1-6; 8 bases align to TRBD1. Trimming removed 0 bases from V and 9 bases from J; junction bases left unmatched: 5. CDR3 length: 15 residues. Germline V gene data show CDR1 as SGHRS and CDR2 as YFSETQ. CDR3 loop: CASSLVRGQVSPLHF. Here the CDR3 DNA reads TGCGCCAGCAGCTTGGTCAGGGGGCAAGTTTCACCCCTCCACTTT.

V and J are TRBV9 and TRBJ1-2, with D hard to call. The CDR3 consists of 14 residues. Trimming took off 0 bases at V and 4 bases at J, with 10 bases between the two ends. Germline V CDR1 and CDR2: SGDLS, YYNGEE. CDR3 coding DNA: TGTGCCAGCAGCGTAGATACGCGATCCTATGGCTACACCTTC. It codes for CASSVDTRSYGYTF.

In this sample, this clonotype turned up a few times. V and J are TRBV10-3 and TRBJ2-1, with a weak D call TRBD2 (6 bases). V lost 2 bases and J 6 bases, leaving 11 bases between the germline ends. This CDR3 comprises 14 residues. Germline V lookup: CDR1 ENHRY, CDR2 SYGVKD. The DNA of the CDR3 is TGTGCCATCAGTGAGGGGCTGGGGGGCAATGAGCAGTTCTTC. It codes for CAISEGLGGNEQFF.

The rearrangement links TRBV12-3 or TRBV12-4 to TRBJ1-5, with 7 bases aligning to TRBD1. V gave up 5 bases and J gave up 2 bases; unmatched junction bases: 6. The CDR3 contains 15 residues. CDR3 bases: TGTGCCAGCAGTCCAGCCGACAGGGGCAATCAGCCCCAGCATTTT. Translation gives CASSPADRGNQPQHF.

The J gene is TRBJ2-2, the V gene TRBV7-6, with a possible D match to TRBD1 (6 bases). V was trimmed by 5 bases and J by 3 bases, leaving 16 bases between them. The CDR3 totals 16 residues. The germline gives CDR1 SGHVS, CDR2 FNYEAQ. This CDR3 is CASSQEGRGYTGELFF. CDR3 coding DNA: TGTGCCAGCAGCCAAGAGGGCAGGGGTTACACCGGGGAGCTGTTTTTT.

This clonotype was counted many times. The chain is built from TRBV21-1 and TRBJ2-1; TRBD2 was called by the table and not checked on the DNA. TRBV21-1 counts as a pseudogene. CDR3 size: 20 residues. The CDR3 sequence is CASSKWGLAGGPSSYNEQFF. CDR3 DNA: TGTGCCAGCAGCAAATGGGGACTAGCGGGAGGGCCGAGCTCCTACAATGAGCAGTTCTTC.

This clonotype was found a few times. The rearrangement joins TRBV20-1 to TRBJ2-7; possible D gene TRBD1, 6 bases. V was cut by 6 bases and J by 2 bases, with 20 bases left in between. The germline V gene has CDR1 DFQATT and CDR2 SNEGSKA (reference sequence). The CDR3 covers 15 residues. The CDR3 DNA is TGCAGTGCAGAACCCGAGGACAGCCTTACCTACGAGCAGTACTTC. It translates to CSAEPEDSLTYEQYF.

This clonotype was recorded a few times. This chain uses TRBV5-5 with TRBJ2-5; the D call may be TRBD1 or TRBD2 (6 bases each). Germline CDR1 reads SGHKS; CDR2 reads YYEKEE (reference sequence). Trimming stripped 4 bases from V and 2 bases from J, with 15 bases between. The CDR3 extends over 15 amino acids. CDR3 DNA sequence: TGTGCCAGCAGCGAACAAGGGGGGATACAAGAGACCCAGTACTTC. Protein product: CASSEQGGIQETQYF.

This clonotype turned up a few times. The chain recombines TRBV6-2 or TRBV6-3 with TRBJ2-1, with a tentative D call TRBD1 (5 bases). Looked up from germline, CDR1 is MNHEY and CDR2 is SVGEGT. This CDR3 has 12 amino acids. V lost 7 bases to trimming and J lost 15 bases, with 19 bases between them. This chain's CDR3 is CASKPGQGRPFF. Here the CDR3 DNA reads TGTGCCAGCAAACCCGGGCAGGGCAGGCCGTTCTTC.

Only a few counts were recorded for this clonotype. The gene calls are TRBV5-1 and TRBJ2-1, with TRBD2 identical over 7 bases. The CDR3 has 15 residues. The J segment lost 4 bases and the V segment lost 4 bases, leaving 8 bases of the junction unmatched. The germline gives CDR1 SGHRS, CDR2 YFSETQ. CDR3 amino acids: CASSLAGLRYNEQFF. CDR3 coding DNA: TGCGCCAGCAGCCTGGCGGGACTAAGATACAATGAGCAGTTCTTC.

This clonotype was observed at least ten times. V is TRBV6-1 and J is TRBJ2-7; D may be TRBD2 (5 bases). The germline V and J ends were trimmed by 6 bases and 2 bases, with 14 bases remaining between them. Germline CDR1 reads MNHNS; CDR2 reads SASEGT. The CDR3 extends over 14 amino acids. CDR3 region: CASSLTEGPYEQYF. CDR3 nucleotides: TGTGCCAGCAGCCTAACAGAGGGCCCCTACGAGCAGTACTTC.

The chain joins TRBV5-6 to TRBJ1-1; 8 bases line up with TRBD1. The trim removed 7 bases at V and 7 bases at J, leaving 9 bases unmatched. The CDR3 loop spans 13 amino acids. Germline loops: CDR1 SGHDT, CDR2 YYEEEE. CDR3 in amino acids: CASSRTGRSEAFF. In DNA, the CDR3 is TGTGCCAGCTCTAGGACAGGGAGGAGTGAAGCTTTCTTT.